Following are 7 T cell receptor beta chains from one sample sequenced in a study of T cells in Graves' hyperthyroidism and ophthalmopathy. Amplified TCR beta CDR3 regions came from RNA transcripts. During a first-round RT-PCR of the TCR CDR3, the HTBI primer set was used. TCRdb re-derived calls from the multiplex PCR reads in MiXCR, one entry per CDR3 protein. The sample has around 400,000 distinct CDR3 sequences; around 16% are singletons. The material sequenced was blood. The receptor set was obtained from a woman aged 18-29 years with Graves' hyperthyroidism that later progressed to Graves' ophthalmopathy.

The CDR3 DNA reads TGTGCCAGTAGTACCTCGGGACAGGGGATCGGGGAGCTGTTTTTT. It is translated as CASSTSGQGIGELFF. The V gene is TRBV19, the J gene TRBJ2-2; 10 bases map to TRBD1. The germline gives CDR1 LNHDA, CDR2 SQIVND (reference sequence). V dropped 4 bases and J dropped 7; count of bases not matched to a gene: 6. The CDR3 is 15 amino acids.

The CDR3 sequence: CASSWTSGRGEQFF. As DNA, the CDR3 is TGTGCCAGTAGTTGGACTAGCGGGAGAGGCGAGCAGTTCTTC. The gene calls are TRBV19 and TRBJ2-1, with 13 bases matching TRBD2. Germline-derived CDR1 and CDR2 are LNHDA and SQIVND (reference sequence). The V gene end was trimmed by 5 bases and the J gene end by 10 bases; junction bases not matched to a gene: 5. The CDR3 is 14 amino acids.

The chain combines TRBV5-1 with TRBJ2-2; D unresolved. V was clipped by 0 bases and J by 7 bases, with 10 bases between them. This CDR3 has 14 residues. Germline loops: CDR1 SGHRS, CDR2 YFSETQ. CDR3: CASSLAVGGGELFF. As DNA, the CDR3 is TGCGCCAGCAGCTTGGCGGTCGGCGGCGGGGAGCTGTTTTTT. Full variable domain (outside the CDR3, taken from reference TRBV5-1 and TRBJ2-2): KAGVTQTPRYLIKTRGQQVTLSCSPISGHRSVSWYQQTPGQGLQFLFEYFSETQRNKGNFPGRFSGRQFSNSRSEMNVSTLELGDSALYLCASSLAVGGGELFFGEGSRLTVL.

V gene TRBV4-2 combines with J gene TRBJ2-1, with D maybe TRBD2 (6 bases). From germline, CDR1 is LGHNA and CDR2 YNFKEQ. The CDR3 is 14 amino acids. Trimming shortened V by 2 bases and J by 3 bases, and 8 bases separated the two germline ends. CDR3: CASSQLADYNEQFF. The CDR3 coding sequence is TGTGCCAGCAGCCAATTAGCGGACTACAATGAGCAGTTCTTC.

This clonotype was found many times. The gene calls are TRBV12-3 or TRBV12-4 and TRBJ2-2; possible D gene TRBD2, 7 bases. The CDR3 has 21 residues. V was clipped by 2 bases and J by 1 base, with 26 bases between them. The CDR3 nucleotides read TGTGCCAGCAGTTTAACCGGGACAATGCTACCGGAGCGGGAGAACACCGGGGAGCTGTTTTTT. The encoded protein is CASSLTGTMLPERENTGELFF.

This clonotype was observed at least ten times. The gene calls are TRBV28 and TRBJ2-7; no firm D call. This CDR3 is 14 amino acids long. V was clipped by 7 bases and J by 4 bases, with 17 bases between them. Germline V gives CDR1 MDHEN, CDR2 SYDVKM. The CDR3 DNA is TGTGCCAGCAACCCACCAACCCTATCTTACGAGCAGTACTTC. Encoded protein: CASNPPTLSYEQYF.

This clonotype was seen repeatedly, ten times or more. The rearrangement uses TRBV7-3 and TRBJ2-3; 7 nucleotides align to TRBD1. The CDR3 length is 16 residues. In germline, CDR1 is SGHTA, CDR2 FQGTGA. V shed 2 bases, J shed 4 bases, and the junction held 9 bases outside the gene matches. The CDR3 reads CASSLLGQGVADTQYF. CDR3 nucleotide sequence: TGTGCCAGCAGCTTATTAGGCCAGGGGGTCGCAGATACGCAGTATTTT.